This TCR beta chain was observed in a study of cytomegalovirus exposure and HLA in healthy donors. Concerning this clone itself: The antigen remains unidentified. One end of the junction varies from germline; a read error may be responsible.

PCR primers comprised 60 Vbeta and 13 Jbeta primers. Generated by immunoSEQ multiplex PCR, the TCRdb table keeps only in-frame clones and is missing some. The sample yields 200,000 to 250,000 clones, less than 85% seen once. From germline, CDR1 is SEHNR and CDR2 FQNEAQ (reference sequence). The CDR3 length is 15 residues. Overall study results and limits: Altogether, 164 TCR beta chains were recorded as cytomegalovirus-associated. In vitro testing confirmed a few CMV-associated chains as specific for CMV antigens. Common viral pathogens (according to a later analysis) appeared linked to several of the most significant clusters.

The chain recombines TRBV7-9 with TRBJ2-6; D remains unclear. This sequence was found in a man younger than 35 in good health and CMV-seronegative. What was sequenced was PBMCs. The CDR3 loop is CASSLGDSGANVLTF. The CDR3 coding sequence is TGTGCCAGCAGTTTAGGAGACTCTGGGGCCAACGTCCTGACTTTC.